This entry lists 27 T cell receptor beta chains sequenced from one sample in a study of T cell changes during pregnancy in multiple sclerosis. The assay was immunoSEQ multiplex PCR, and TCRdb's table has in-frame clones only and misses some. The sample shows around 99,000 clones, 92% of them seen only once. Material: peripheral blood, obtained in the third trimester of pregnancy. These receptors originate from a female donor in good health, enrolled as a control in a pregnancy study.

The chain combines TRBV7-2 with TRBJ1-2; no definite D call. The CDR3 sequence is 14 residues long. Germline V gene lookup returns CDR1 SGHTA and CDR2 FQGNSA. V lost 7 bases and J 4 bases, leaving 16 bases between the germline ends. The CDR3 nucleotides are TGTGCCAGCACCCTCGGGGTGGACCTCTATGGCTACACCTTC. Amino acid sequence: CASTLGVDLYGYTF.

For the CDR3, the DNA is TGTGCCAGCAGCTCCGGACAGGGGGAGAGCACCGGGGAGCTGTTTTTT. Amino acid sequence: CASSSGQGESTGELFF. The chain uses TRBV7-9 and TRBJ2-2, with 10 positions matching TRBD1. V shed 4 bases, J shed 4 bases, and the junction held 6 bases outside the gene matches. There are 16 residues in the CDR3. Germline CDR1 SEHNR, CDR2 FQNEAQ (reference sequence).

The chain carries TRBV30 and TRBJ1-5, with D tentatively TRBD1 (6 bases). The V end lost 2 bases, the J end lost 2 bases, and 7 bases lay between the germline ends. The CDR3 spans 13 residues. Germline assignment: CDR1 GTSNPN and CDR2 SVGIG (reference sequence). The CDR3 reads CAWSNRGNQPQHF. CDR3 in DNA: TGTGCCTGGAGTAACAGGGGCAATCAGCCCCAGCATTTT. Looking up the rest from reference TRBV30 and TRBJ1-5 gives the full variable domain: SQTIHQWPATLVQPVGSPLSLECTVEGTSNPNLYWYRQAAGRGLQLLFYSVGIGQISSEVPQNLSASRPQDRQFILSSKKLLLSDSGFYLCAWSNRGNQPQHFGDGTRLSIL.

The rearrangement links TRBV19 to TRBJ2-1; weak D call: TRBD1 (6 bases). The CDR3 spans 15 residues. Germline CDR1 and CDR2: LNHDA and SQIVND (reference sequence). V gave up 4 bases and J gave up 1 base, with 11 bases separating them. The CDR3, as DNA: TGTGCCAGTAGTACGGGACATGATTCCTACAATGAGCAGTTCTTC. Its translation is CASSTGHDSYNEQFF.

This chain uses TRBV11-2 with TRBJ2-1, with TRBD2 identical over 12 bases. V lost 5 bases to trimming and J lost 5 bases; unmatched junction nucleotides: 7. CDR3 length equals 16 residues. CDR1 is SGHAT and CDR2 is FQNNGV in the germline V gene. CDR3 protein: CASSPSSGGADNEQFF. CDR3 coding DNA: TGTGCCAGCAGCCCCTCTAGCGGGGGGGCCGACAATGAGCAGTTCTTC.

V usage is TRBV27 and J usage is TRBJ1-6; 8 bases are a match to TRBD1. The CDR3 is 13 residues long. Germline assignment: CDR1 MNHEY and CDR2 SMNVEV (reference sequence). The J segment lost 7 bases and the V segment lost 7 bases, leaving 3 bases of the junction unmatched. CDR3 loop: CASKTGDNSPLHF. The CDR3 nucleotides are TGTGCCAGCAAGACAGGGGACAATTCACCCCTCCACTTT.

The J gene is TRBJ2-5, the V gene TRBV29-1; tentatively, D is TRBD2 (6 bases). V was shortened by 8 bases and J by 7 bases, with 17 bases between the two germline ends. CDR1 is SQVTM and CDR2 is ANQGSEA in the germline V gene. This CDR3 contains 12 residues. The CDR3, as DNA: TGCAGCATGGGGCCCGGAGCGGGGACCCAGTACTTC. Amino acids: CSMGPGAGTQYF.

The V and J genes are TRBV6-4 and TRBJ2-1, with 7 positions matching TRBD1. V shed 5 bases and J 3 bases; nucleotides not matched to a gene: 7. The V gene's germline CDR1 is MRHNA and CDR2 SNTAGT. This CDR3 has 15 amino acids. CDR3 nucleotide sequence: TGTGCCAGCAGTACTCACCGGGACAGCTACAATGAGCAGTTCTTC. This sequence encodes CASSTHRDSYNEQFF.

CDR3 sequence (DNA): TGTGCCAGCAAAGGAGGTAACAATGAGCAGTTCTTC. The encoded protein is CASKGGNNEQFF. The rearrangement joins TRBV27 to TRBJ2-1, with a weak D call TRBD2 (5 bases). This CDR3 comprises 12 residues. Trimming shortened V by 7 bases and J by 5 bases, and 9 bases separated the two germline ends. From germline, CDR1 is MNHEY and CDR2 SMNVEV (reference sequence).

CDR3 residues: CASSLPGAPTYEQYF. For the CDR3, the DNA is TGTGCCAGCAGCTTACCTGGAGCTCCCACCTACGAGCAGTACTTC. The chain recombines TRBV11-3 with TRBJ2-7, with no clear D. This CDR3 comprises 15 residues. Trimming cost V 2 bases and J 2 bases, with 13 bases left between them. Germline V lookup: CDR1 SGHNT, CDR2 YENEEA.

The CDR3: CASSSPHGGDEKLFF. The CDR3 nucleotides are TGTGCCAGCAGTTCCCCCCACGGGGGGGACGAAAAACTGTTTTTT. The gene calls are TRBV27 and TRBJ1-4, with TRBD1 as a possible D gene (5 bases). This CDR3 region has 15 residues. Germline-derived CDR1 and CDR2 are MNHEY and SMNVEV (reference sequence). Trimming took off 4 bases at V and 8 bases at J, with 17 bases between the two ends.

The V gene is TRBV5-6, the J gene TRBJ2-6, with a weak D call TRBD1 (5 bases). This CDR3 has 17 residues. V was clipped by 2 bases and J by 0 bases, with 12 bases between them. The V gene's germline CDR1 is SGHDT and CDR2 YYEEEE. The CDR3 nucleotides are TGTGCCAGCAGCTTATGGGGCCCCTACTCTGGGGCCAACGTCCTGACTTTC. As protein: CASSLWGPYSGANVLTF.

This sequence joins TRBV10-3 and TRBJ1-2, with D unclear. The germline gives CDR1 ENHRY, CDR2 SYGVKD. The CDR3 has 17 residues. V dropped 0 bases and J dropped 1 base, with 15 bases sitting between them. DNA of the CDR3: TGTGCCATCAGTGAGTCCAGCTCCCCGCCGGGTAACTATGGCTACACCTTC. It is translated as CAISESSSPPGNYGYTF.

J is TRBJ2-1 and V is TRBV18, with 7 bases aligning to TRBD1. The CDR3 spans 15 residues. Germline assignment: CDR1 KGHSH and CDR2 LQKENI. V lost 5 bases to trimming and J lost 3 bases; unmatched junction nucleotides: 7. DNA of the CDR3: TGTGCCAGCTCAACGCTAACAGGGGACTACAATGAGCAGTTCTTC. Translating it yields CASSTLTGDYNEQFF.

V is TRBV5-1 and J is TRBJ2-2; weak D call: TRBD1 (6 bases). Trimming removed 2 bases at V and 2 bases at J, with 10 bases between. Germline loops: CDR1 SGHRS, CDR2 YFSETQ. The CDR3 has 15 amino acids. The DNA for the CDR3 is TGCGCCAGCAGCTTTACAGGGAGTAACACCGGGGAGCTGTTTTTT. As protein: CASSFTGSNTGELFF.

This chain uses TRBV4-1 with TRBJ2-3; 8 nucleotides line up with TRBD2. V was pared by 1 base and J by 2 bases, with 5 bases of the junction left unmatched. Germline CDR1 reads MGHRA; CDR2 reads YSYEKL. This CDR3 contains 16 residues. The CDR3 bases are TGCGCCAGCAGCCAAGCAACTAGCGGCATCACAGATACGCAGTATTTT. Its translation is CASSQATSGITDTQYF.

The V and J genes are TRBV30 and TRBJ1-3; 9 nucleotides agree with TRBD1. With V trimmed by 2 bases and J by 4 bases, 0 bases remained unmatched. Germline V gene data show CDR1 as GTSNPN and CDR2 as SVGIG (reference sequence). The CDR3 runs to 13 residues. The CDR3 DNA is TGTGCCTGGAGTACAGGGGGCGGAAACACCATATATTTT. This sequence encodes CAWSTGGGNTIYF. Drawing the rest from reference TRBV30 and TRBJ1-3, the complete variable domain is SQTIHQWPATLVQPVGSPLSLECTVEGTSNPNLYWYRQAAGRGLQLLFYSVGIGQISSEVPQNLSASRPQDRQFILSSKKLLLSDSGFYLCAWSTGGGNTIYFGEGSWLTVV.

The rearrangement joins TRBV5-6 to TRBJ1-1, with TRBD1 matching 8 bases. This CDR3 has 15 residues. With V trimmed by 1 base and J by 6 bases, 8 bases remained unmatched. The germline gives CDR1 SGHDT, CDR2 YYEEEE. The CDR3 bases are TGTGCCAGCAGCTTGAGTCCCCAGGGGGCGTCTGAAGCTTTCTTT. This translates into CASSLSPQGASEAFF.

The chain links TRBV5-1 to TRBJ2-7; 7 bases agree with TRBD2. V shed 0 bases and J 9 bases; nucleotides not matched to a gene: 3. CDR3 length equals 12 residues. Germline CDR1 reads SGHRS; CDR2 reads YFSETQ. The CDR3 DNA reads as TGCGCCAGCAGCTTGGAGGGGAGGGTGCAGTACTTC. Its translation: CASSLEGRVQYF.

The chain has TRBV11-2 and TRBJ1-5; D is possibly TRBD1 (5 bases). Germline values: CDR1 SGHAT, CDR2 FQNNGV. The CDR3 has 13 amino acids. Trimming took 3 bases from V and 7 from J, leaving 10 bases between them. This chain's CDR3 is CASSLGGGQPQHF. Here the CDR3 DNA reads TGTGCCAGCAGCTTGGGGGGAGGGCAGCCCCAGCATTTT.

The J gene is TRBJ2-3, the V gene TRBV5-6; D is undetermined. V lost 2 bases and J 2 bases, leaving 9 bases between the germline ends. CDR1 and CDR2 (germline): SGHDT, YYEEEE. This CDR3 is 14 amino acids long. Here the CDR3 reads CASSFRSPTDTQYF. In DNA, the CDR3 is TGTGCCAGCAGCTTCCGAAGCCCCACAGATACGCAGTATTTT. The entire variable domain, with the rest obtained from reference TRBV5-6 and TRBJ2-3, is as follows: DAGVTQSPTHLIKTRGQQVTLRCSPKSGHDTVSWYQQALGQGPQFIFQYYEEEERQRGNFPDRFSGHQFPNYSSELNVNALLLGDSALYLCASSFRSPTDTQYFGPGTRLTVL.

The chain couples TRBV7-2 to TRBJ2-3, with 7 bases fitting TRBD1. The length of the CDR3 is 15 residues. Germline trimming cut 5 bases from V and 0 bases from J; bases unmatched to any gene: 5. Germline CDR1 SGHTA, CDR2 FQGNSA. CDR3 DNA: TGTGCCAGCAGCGCGGACAGGCTTAGCACAGATACGCAGTATTTT. This codes for CASSADRLSTDTQYF.

The CDR3 coding sequence is TGTGCCAGCAGCTTGGACTGGGGGCGACAGAACTATGGCTACACCTTC. Translated, it gives CASSLDWGRQNYGYTF. This chain connects TRBV5-4 to TRBJ1-2, with a possible D match to TRBD1 (6 bases). V lost 0 bases and J lost 2, with 14 bases in between. The CDR3 sequence is 16 residues long. The V gene's germline CDR1 is SGHNT and CDR2 YYREEE (reference sequence). Drawing the rest from reference TRBV5-4 and TRBJ1-2, the complete variable domain is ETGVTQSPTHLIKTRGQQVTLRCSSQSGHNTVSWYQQALGQGPQFIFQYYREEENGRGNFPPRFSGLQFPNYSSELNVNALELDDSALYLCASSLDWGRQNYGYTFGSGTRLTVV.

V is TRBV5-1 and J is TRBJ2-2; 7 bases fit TRBD1. There are 15 residues in the CDR3. With V trimmed by 0 bases and J by 5 bases, 4 bases remained unmatched. Germline CDR1 is SGHRS and CDR2 is YFSETQ. CDR3 bases: TGCGCCAGCAGCTTGGTTTCCAGGGGGACCGGGGAGCTGTTTTTT. Amino acid sequence: CASSLVSRGTGELFF.

The chain carries TRBV27 and TRBJ2-3; 8 bases line up with TRBD2. Losses at the gene ends were 5 bases for V and 4 bases for J; bases not matched to a gene: 2. The CDR3 is made up of 13 amino acids. Germline V CDR1 and CDR2: MNHEY, SMNVEV (reference sequence). The CDR3 sequence: CASSQRGSDTQYF. The CDR3 DNA is TGTGCCAGCAGTCAGCGGGGGTCAGATACGCAGTATTTT.

The chain carries TRBV25-1 and TRBJ1-2; unclear D gene. The V end was cut by 1 base, the J end by 2 bases, with 2 bases between. CDR1 and CDR2 (germline): MGHDK, SYGVNS. The CDR3 has 12 residues. CDR3 coding DNA: TGTGCCAGCAGTGAATTAAACTATGGCTACACCTTC. Its protein is CASSELNYGYTF.

The chain couples TRBV6-6 to TRBJ2-1; D gene unclear. This CDR3 has 14 amino acids. V lost 0 bases and J 5 bases, leaving 8 bases between the germline ends. The germline CDR1 and CDR2 sequences are MNHNY and SVGAGI (reference sequence). CDR3 sequence: CASSYSAGHNEQFF. The CDR3 nucleotides read TGTGCCAGCAGTTACTCCGCAGGTCACAATGAGCAGTTCTTC.